The entry below describes one TCR beta chain. What it recognizes is unknown. Using immunoSEQ multiplex PCR, the repertoire was profiled, and TCRdb retains in-frame clones only, with some absent. The data contain about 46,000 clones, about 79% of them singletons. This specimen comes from a study of OX40 agonist ivuxolimab in advanced cancers. Study background: Hepatocellular carcinoma, melanoma, renal cell or head and neck cancer occurred in dose-escalation patients. One patient with hepatocellular carcinoma and two with cutaneous melanoma, three in all, had partial responses. Whole-study results and caveats: Expanded clones belonging to CD8+ T cells outnumbered, on average, those of CD4+.

Sampled blood was obtained at baseline, cycle 4 day 1, and cycle 7 day 1. CDR1 and CDR2 (germline): SGHDT, YYEEEE. The CDR3 extends over 14 amino acids. J gave up 7 bases and V 5 bases, and 8 bases lay outside the gene matches. V and J are TRBV5-6 and TRBJ2-5; 10 positions match TRBD1. This sequence originates from an adult with an advanced solid tumor such as melanoma, head and neck, liver or kidney cancer. The sequencing used CD4+ or CD8+ T cells sorted from blood, collected in a trial of the OX40 agonist ivuxolimab. The CDR3 loop reads CASRDDRGLRTQYF. The CDR3 DNA reads TGTGCCAGCAGGGATGACAGGGGGCTTAGGACCCAGTACTTC.